Below, one T cell receptor beta chain is given with its context. Its antigen has not been determined. No base quality values were provided; no much bigger clone lies one nucleotide off. Genomic DNA was extracted from sorted cells for sequencing of the TCRbeta CDR3 region. TCRbeta CDR3 regions were sequenced using the immunoSEQ Assay. In TCRdb, the immuneACCESS table is reduced to in-frame sequences with V and J assigned. These tables do not hold every clone; where another copy was compared, an unresolved V gene accounts for under half, and the others remain unexplained. The sample records about 41,000 clones, approximately 89% of which are singletons. The ten top clones hold approximately 3.6% of the sample. This sample is part of a study of OX40 agonist ivuxolimab in advanced cancers. The study in broad terms: Ivuxolimab was a fully human IgG2 agonistic monoclonal antibody targeting the costimulatory receptor OX40 (CD134). Intravenous ivuxolimab was administered to patients every 2 weeks at six dose levels: 0.01, 0.1, 0.3, 1.5, 3 and 10 mg/kg. Of the 52 patients in dose escalation, 19 had hepatocellular carcinoma, some 15 had melanoma, 9 had renal cell carcinoma and 9 had head and neck cancer. A male proportion of about 79% and a mean age of 60 years, ranging from roughly 23 to 79, were recorded for the dose-escalation cohort. Prior anti-PD-1, anti-PD-L1 or anti-CTLA-4 therapy was permitted, and checkpoint inhibitors had been received by about two fifths of dose-escalation patients. Three dose-escalation patients achieved partial responses, one with hepatocellular carcinoma and two with cutaneous melanoma. The point of sequencing TCRbeta in the periphery was to test whether ivuxolimab changed TCR sequence diversity and drove clonal T-cell expansion. The paper describes the monotherapy dose-escalation part (N of about 52 patients) of the phase I trial of ivuxolimab. Points the paper makes about the study in general: At doses from 0.1 to 3.0 mg/kg, clonal expansion was seen in both CD4+ and CD8+ blood T cells between baseline and week 6. In the 0.1-3.0 mg/kg groups, partial responders were among the patients with the lowest normalized peripheral clonal expansion, particularly in CD8+ T cells. The antigen specificity of the clonally expanded peripheral T cells was not determined. After ivuxolimab, CD8+ T cells had more expanded clones than CD4+ T cells on average. Low levels of normalized T-cell clonal expansion were also seen in some patients who did not respond.

The trial excluded patients who had a history of autoimmune disease or were on systemic immunosuppression. Peripheral blood for TCR sequencing was drawn from every dose cohort at baseline, at cycle 4 day 1 and at cycle 7 day 1. Samples were obtained from an open-label, multicenter, first-in-human phase I dose-escalation trial of ivuxolimab. Adults with locally advanced or metastatic melanoma, renal cell carcinoma, hepatocellular carcinoma or head and neck squamous cell carcinoma were enrolled in the trial. Before TCR sequencing, CD4+ T cells and CD8+ T cells were sorted from peripheral blood as separate populations. The CDR3 sequence holds 17 residues, the cysteine and phenylalanine included. Only the CDR3 DNA stays, 51 bases, in frame from base 1. Deletion took 1 base off V and 0 bases off J, with a span of 14 bases between the germline ends. CDR1 and CDR2 (SEHNR, FQNEAQ) derive from the germline V gene (reference sequence).

Source: CD4+ or CD8+ T cells sorted from blood, taken in a trial of the OX40 agonist ivuxolimab. The sequence derives from an adult with an advanced solid tumor such as melanoma, head and neck, liver or kidney cancer. Recombination joined TRBV7-9 with TRBJ2-3; a tentative D match to TRBD2 spans 5 bases. The CDR3 protein is CASSLVLGGLSTDTQYF. The sequenced DNA is TGTGCCAGCAGCTTAGTTCTCGGCGGACTTAGCACAGATACGCAGTATTTT.